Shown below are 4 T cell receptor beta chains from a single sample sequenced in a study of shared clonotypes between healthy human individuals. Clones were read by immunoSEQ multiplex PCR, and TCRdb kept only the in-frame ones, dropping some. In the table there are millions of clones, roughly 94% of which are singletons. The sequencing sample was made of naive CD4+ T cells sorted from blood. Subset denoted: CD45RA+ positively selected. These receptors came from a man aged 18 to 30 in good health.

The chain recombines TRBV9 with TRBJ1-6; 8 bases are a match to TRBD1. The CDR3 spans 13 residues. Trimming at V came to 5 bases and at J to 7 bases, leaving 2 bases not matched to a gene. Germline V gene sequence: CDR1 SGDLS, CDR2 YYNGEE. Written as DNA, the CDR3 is TGTGCCAGCAGGACAGGGGACAATTCACCCCTCCACTTT. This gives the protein CASRTGDNSPLHF. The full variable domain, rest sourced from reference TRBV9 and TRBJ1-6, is DSGVTQTPKHLITATGQRVTLRCSPRSGDLSVYWYQQSLDQGLQFLIQYYNGEERAKGNILERFSAQQFPDLHSELNLSSLELGDSALYFCASRTGDNSPLHFGNGTRLTVT.

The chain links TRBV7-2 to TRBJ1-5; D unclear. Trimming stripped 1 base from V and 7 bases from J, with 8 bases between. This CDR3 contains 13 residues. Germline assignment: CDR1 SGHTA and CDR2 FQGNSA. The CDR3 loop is CASSLEVSQPQHF. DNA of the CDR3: TGTGCCAGCAGCTTAGAGGTGAGCCAGCCCCAGCATTTT.

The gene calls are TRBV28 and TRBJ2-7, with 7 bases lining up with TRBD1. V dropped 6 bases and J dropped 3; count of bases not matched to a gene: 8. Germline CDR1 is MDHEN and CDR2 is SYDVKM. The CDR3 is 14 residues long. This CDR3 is CASSAQGVLYEQYF. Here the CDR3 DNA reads TGTGCCAGCAGCGCGCAGGGGGTCCTCTACGAGCAGTACTTC. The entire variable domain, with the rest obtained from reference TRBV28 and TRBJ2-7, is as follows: DVKVTQSSRYLVKRTGEKVFLECVQDMDHENMFWYRQDPGLGLRLIYFSYDVKMKEKGDIPEGYSVSREKKERFSLILESASTNQTSMYLCASSAQGVLYEQYFGPGTRLTVT.

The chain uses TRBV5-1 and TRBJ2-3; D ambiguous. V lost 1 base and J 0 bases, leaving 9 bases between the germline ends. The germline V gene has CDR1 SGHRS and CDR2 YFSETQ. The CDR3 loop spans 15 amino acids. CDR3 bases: TGCGCCAGCAGCTTGACAGCTTCTAGCACAGATACGCAGTATTTT. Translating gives CASSLTASSTDTQYF.